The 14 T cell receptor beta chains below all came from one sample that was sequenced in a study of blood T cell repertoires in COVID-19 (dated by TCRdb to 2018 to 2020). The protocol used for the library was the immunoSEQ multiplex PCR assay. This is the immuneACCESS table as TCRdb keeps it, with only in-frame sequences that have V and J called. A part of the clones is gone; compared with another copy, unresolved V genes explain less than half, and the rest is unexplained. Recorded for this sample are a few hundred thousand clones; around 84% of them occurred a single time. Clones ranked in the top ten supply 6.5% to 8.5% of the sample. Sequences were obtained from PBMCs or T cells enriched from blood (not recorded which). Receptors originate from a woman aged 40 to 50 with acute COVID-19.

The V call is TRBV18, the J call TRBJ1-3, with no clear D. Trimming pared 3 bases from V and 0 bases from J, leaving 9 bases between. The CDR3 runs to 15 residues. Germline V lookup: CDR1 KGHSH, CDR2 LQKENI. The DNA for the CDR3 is TGTGCCAGCTCACCGAAGGGAGACTCTGGAAACACCATATATTTT. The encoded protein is CASSPKGDSGNTIYF.

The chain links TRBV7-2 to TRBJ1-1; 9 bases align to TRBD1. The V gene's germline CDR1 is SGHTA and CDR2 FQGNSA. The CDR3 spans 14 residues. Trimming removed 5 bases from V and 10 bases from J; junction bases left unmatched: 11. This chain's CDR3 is CASSSRPGTGIAFF. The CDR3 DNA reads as TGTGCCAGCAGCAGTCGTCCCGGGACAGGGATAGCTTTCTTT.

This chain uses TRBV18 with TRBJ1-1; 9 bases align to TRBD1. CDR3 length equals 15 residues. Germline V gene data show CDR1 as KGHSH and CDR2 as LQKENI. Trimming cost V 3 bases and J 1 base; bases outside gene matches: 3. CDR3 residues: CASSPSTGGNTEAFF. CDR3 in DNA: TGTGCCAGCTCACCCTCGACAGGGGGGAACACTGAAGCTTTCTTT. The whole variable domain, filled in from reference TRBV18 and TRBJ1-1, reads NAGVMQNPRHLVRRRGQEARLRCSPMKGHSHVYWYRQLPEEGLKFMVYLQKENIIDESGMPKERFSAEFPKEGPSILRIQQVVRGDSAAYFCASSPSTGGNTEAFFGQGTRLTVV.

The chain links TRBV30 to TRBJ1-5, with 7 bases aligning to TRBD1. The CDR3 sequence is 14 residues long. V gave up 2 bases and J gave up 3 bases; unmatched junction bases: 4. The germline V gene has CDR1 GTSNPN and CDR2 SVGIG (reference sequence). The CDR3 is CAWSSGTDNQPQHF. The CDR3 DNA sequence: TGTGCCTGGAGTTCGGGGACAGACAATCAGCCCCAGCATTTT.

The DNA for the CDR3 is TGTGCCTGGAGTGCCCCGGGACAGGGTAATCAGCCCCAGCATTTT. Its protein is CAWSAPGQGNQPQHF. The chain uses TRBV30 and TRBJ1-5; TRBD1 agrees at 9 bases. The CDR3 runs to 15 residues. Germline trimming cut 1 base from V and 4 bases from J; bases unmatched to any gene: 5. Germline V gene data show CDR1 as GTSNPN and CDR2 as SVGIG (reference sequence).

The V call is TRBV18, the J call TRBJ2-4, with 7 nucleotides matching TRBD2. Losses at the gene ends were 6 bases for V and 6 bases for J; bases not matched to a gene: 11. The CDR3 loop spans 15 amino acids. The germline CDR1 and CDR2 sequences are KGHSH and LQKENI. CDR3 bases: TGTGCCAGCTCGACCGGGAGGCAGCAGGGAAACATTCAGTACTTC. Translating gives CASSTGRQQGNIQYF. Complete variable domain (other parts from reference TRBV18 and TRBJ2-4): NAGVMQNPRHLVRRRGQEARLRCSPMKGHSHVYWYRQLPEEGLKFMVYLQKENIIDESGMPKERFSAEFPKEGPSILRIQQVVRGDSAAYFCASSTGRQQGNIQYFGAGTRLSVL.

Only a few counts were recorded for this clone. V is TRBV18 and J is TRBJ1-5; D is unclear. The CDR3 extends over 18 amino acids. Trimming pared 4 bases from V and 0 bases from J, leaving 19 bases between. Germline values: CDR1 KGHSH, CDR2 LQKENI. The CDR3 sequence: CASSLLRVSGYSNQPQHF. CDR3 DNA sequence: TGTGCCAGCTCACTGCTCCGGGTCTCGGGATATAGCAATCAGCCCCAGCATTTT.

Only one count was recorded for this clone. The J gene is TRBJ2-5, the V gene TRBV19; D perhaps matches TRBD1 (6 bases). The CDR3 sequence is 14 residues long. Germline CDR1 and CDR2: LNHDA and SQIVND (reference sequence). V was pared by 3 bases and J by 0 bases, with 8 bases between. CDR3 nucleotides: TGTGCCAGTAGTATGCGACAGGACCAAGAGACCCAGTACTTC. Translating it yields CASSMRQDQETQYF.

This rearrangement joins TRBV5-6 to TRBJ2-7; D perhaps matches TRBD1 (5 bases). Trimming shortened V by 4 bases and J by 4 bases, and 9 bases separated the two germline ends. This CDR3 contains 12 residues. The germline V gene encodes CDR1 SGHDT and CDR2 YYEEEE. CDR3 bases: TGTGCCAGCAGCCGCTCAGGGTACGAGCAGTACTTC. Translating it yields CASSRSGYEQYF.

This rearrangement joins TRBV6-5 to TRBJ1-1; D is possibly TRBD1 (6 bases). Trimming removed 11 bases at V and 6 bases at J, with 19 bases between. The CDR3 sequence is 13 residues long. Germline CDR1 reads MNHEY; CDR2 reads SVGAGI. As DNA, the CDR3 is TGTGCCGCAACCTGGGCGGGGGCCCCTGAAGCTTTCTTT. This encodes CAATWAGAPEAFF.

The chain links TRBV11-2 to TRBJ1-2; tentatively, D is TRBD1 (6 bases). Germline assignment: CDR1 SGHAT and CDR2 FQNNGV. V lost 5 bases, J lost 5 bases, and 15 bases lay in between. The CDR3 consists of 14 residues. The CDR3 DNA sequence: TGTGCCAGCAGCCCCGACAGGCGCTTATATGGCTACACCTTC. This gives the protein CASSPDRRLYGYTF.

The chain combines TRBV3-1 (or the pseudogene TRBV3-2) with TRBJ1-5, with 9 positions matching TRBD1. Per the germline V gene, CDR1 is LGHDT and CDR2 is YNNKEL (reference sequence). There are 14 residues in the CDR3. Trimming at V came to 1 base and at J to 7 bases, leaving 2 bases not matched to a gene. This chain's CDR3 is CASSQGQGVQPQHF. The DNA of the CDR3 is TGTGCCAGCAGCCAAGGACAGGGGGTGCAGCCCCAGCATTTT.

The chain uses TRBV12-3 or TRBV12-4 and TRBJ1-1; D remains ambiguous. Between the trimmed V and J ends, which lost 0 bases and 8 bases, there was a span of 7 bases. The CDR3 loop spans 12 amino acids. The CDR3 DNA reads TGTGCCAGCAGTTTAGCGCCGGGGGAAGCTTTCTTT. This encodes CASSLAPGEAFF.

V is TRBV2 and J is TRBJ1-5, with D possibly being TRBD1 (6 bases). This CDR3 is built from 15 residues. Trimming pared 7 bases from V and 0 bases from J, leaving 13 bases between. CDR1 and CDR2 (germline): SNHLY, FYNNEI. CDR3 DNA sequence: TGTGCCAGCACTGTAGGGGGAAATAGCAATCAGCCCCAGCATTTT. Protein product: CASTVGGNSNQPQHF.